This T cell receptor (beta chain) was recorded in a study of sequential checkpoint blockade in melanoma. This clone was seen a handful of times. Germline lookup yields CDR1 SGHVS and CDR2 FNYEAQ. Trimming cost V 4 bases and J 1 base, with 14 bases left between them. The CDR3 length is 15 residues. Assay used: immunoSEQ multiplex PCR; TCRdb lists only in-frame clones, some missing. The sample shows about 13,000 clones, 70% to 80% of them seen only once. Stated treatment: randomized to nivolumab then ipilimumab (arm A) or the reverse (arm B). This receptor was obtained from a human patient with melanoma. Some clones in this sample may be carry-over from other donors' samples. The source material was CD8+ T cells sorted from blood (inferred from file names), sampled from a patient given nivolumab and ipilimumab in sequence. The chain is built from TRBV7-6 and TRBJ2-7; possibly TRBD2 for D (5 bases). CDR3 protein: CASSSEAQPSYEQYF. Written as DNA, the CDR3 is TGTGCCAGCAGCTCGGAGGCTCAACCATCCTACGAGCAGTACTTC.